This T cell receptor (beta chain) was sequenced for a study of blood T cell repertoires in COVID-19 (dated by TCRdb to between 2020 and 2021). At the level of the whole study: Samples from collaborators originated in the United States, Italy and Spain and spanned both the acute and convalescent phases of COVID-19. The material from the prospective study consisted of cDNA or gDNA derived from T cells, B-cell-depleted T cells, or PBMCs. HLA class I and class II types, where available, came from metadata supplied by the sample provider rather than from assay-based typing. The sample metadata nearly always contained a de-identified subject ID, COVID-19 status, age in years and sex. The samples were drawn from two sources: the first 160 participants of the ongoing ImmuneRACE study, and over 950 subjects contributed by 6 global collaborators. A freely available public database, intended as a resource for researchers studying the immune response to SARS-CoV-2, is where the repertoires were released. The dataset comprised deeply sampled blood TCRbeta repertoires from subjects exposed to, actively infected with, or recovered from COVID-19.

This clone was found once. Its antigen has not been determined. No base-level quality is on record; no much larger clone is a single base apart. Broader findings and caveats from the paper: Clinical and demographic metadata were provided uncurated, with the amount varying by source and participant.

A distance of 12 bases separates the germline ends of V and J, which lose 5 bases and 3 bases respectively. Counted from cysteine to phenylalanine, this CDR3 has 14 amino acids. Solely the CDR3 DNA is kept, with 42 bases framed from the first base. The germline V gene specifies MNHEY as CDR1 and SVGAGI as CDR2. Collaborating institutions collected whole blood in K2EDTA tubes following their own protocols. Collaborator samples were shipped for TCRbeta analysis as frozen whole blood, isolated PBMCs, or DNA extracted from either sample type. TCRbeta CDR3 regions were amplified from genomic DNA using the immunoSEQ Assay, a bias-controlled multiplex PCR. The paper's processing steps were these. The number of nucleated cells in each sample was estimated from the amplification of reference gene primers within the assay. To quantify the absolute abundance of each unique TCRbeta CDR3 rearrangement, sequence reads were collapsed and filtered. For each sample, productive Simpson clonality was calculated as the square root of Simpson's diversity index across productive rearrangements. TCRdb took this table from immuneACCESS and kept in-frame rearrangements with V and J called. Such tables lack part of the clones; where checked against another copy, unresolved V genes explain under half of the gap, and the rest is unexplained. From that table come the V and J calls and clone size; the DNA was used to work out D and trimming. In this sample the table shows around 70,000 clones, roughly 87% of which occur a single time. Around 10% of the sample is in the top ten clones.

Material for sequencing was peripheral blood. The rearrangement joined TRBV6-5 to TRBJ2-3, with TRBD1 tentatively as D gene (5 bases match). The clonotype comes from a man older than 75 with acute or convalescent COVID-19. The CDR3 protein sequence reads: CASSPTGGTDTQYF. The DNA sequence is as follows: TGTGCCAGCAGTCCCACAGGTGGGACAGATACGCAGTATTTT.